These 25 T cell receptor beta chains originate from one sample sequenced in a study of blood T cell repertoires in COVID-19 (dated by TCRdb to about 2020). The protocol used for the library was the immunoSEQ multiplex PCR assay. TCRdb mirrors the immuneACCESS table, restricted to in-frame sequences. Some clones are absent from its copies; in checked studies, under half trace to an unresolved V gene, and the reason for the others is unknown. The sample table holds roughly 180,000 clones, of which 86% were seen once. The ten most abundant clones make up roughly 8.2% of the sample. Input material: peripheral blood. The receptors were sampled from a man in his 60s with acute or convalescent COVID-19.

The rearrangement joins TRBV11-2 to TRBJ1-1; weak D call: TRBD1 (5 bases). V was shortened by 5 bases and J by 0 bases, with 16 bases between the two germline ends. Germline values: CDR1 SGHAT, CDR2 FQNNGV. CDR3 length: 16 amino acids. CDR3 region: CASSPLGAGLNTEAFF. As DNA, the CDR3 is TGTGCCAGCAGCCCTCTAGGGGCAGGCTTGAACACTGAAGCTTTCTTT.

This clone showed up just once. The chain carries TRBV9 and TRBJ2-1; a weak D match, TRBD2 (5 bases). Germline V gives CDR1 SGDLS, CDR2 YYNGEE. With 3 bases removed from V and 0 bases from J, the gap between germline ends came to 10 bases. This CDR3 is built from 15 residues. The CDR3 nucleotides read TGTGCCAGCAGCGCGGGATCACCCTCCTACAATGAGCAGTTCTTC. It translates to CASSAGSPSYNEQFF.

The V gene is TRBV6-5, the J gene TRBJ1-4, with TRBD1 matching 9 bases. The V gene end was trimmed by 8 bases and the J gene end by 5 bases; junction bases not matched to a gene: 6. There are 14 residues in the CDR3. Germline CDR1 and CDR2: MNHEY and SVGAGI. The CDR3 coding sequence is TGTGCCAGCTCGAGGGACAGGGAGAATGAAAAACTGTTTTTT. Its translation is CASSRDRENEKLFF.

This chain links TRBV5-4 with TRBJ2-1; TRBD2 matches 7 bases. Germline CDR1 reads SGHNT; CDR2 reads YYREEE (reference sequence). CDR3 size: 16 residues. Losses at the gene ends were 0 bases for V and 4 bases for J; bases not matched to a gene: 7. In DNA, the CDR3 is TGTGCCAGCAGCTTGGATGGTACAGCGGGATACAATGAGCAGTTCTTC. It encodes CASSLDGTAGYNEQFF.

The chain is built from TRBV18 and TRBJ2-3, with 7 nucleotides matching TRBD2. Germline assignment: CDR1 KGHSH and CDR2 LQKENI. The junction had 14 bases not matched to a gene; V was cut back by 2 bases and J by 0 bases. The CDR3 sequence is 19 residues long. The CDR3 loop is CASSPLRASGPLSTDTQYF. In DNA form, the CDR3 reads TGTGCCAGCTCACCATTAAGGGCTAGCGGACCCCTAAGCACAGATACGCAGTATTTT.

The genes are TRBV19 and TRBJ1-1; D not resolved. CDR3 length equals 14 residues. Between the trimmed V and J ends, which lost 1 base and 0 bases, there was a span of 6 bases. Germline CDR1 reads LNHDA; CDR2 reads SQIVND (reference sequence). The CDR3 region is CASSIGHLNTEAFF. The CDR3, as DNA: TGTGCCAGTAGTATAGGACACCTGAACACTGAAGCTTTCTTT.

V gene TRBV29-1 combines with J gene TRBJ2-2, with TRBD2 matching over 10 bases. Per the germline V gene, CDR1 is SQVTM and CDR2 is ANQGSEA. With V trimmed by 6 bases and J by 4 bases, 2 bases remained unmatched. The CDR3 is 13 amino acids. The DNA of the CDR3 is TGCAGCGTAGCGGGAGGGCCCACCGGGGAGCTGTTTTTT. The encoded protein is CSVAGGPTGELFF.

The count of this clone is one. The chain joins TRBV28 to TRBJ2-5; D possibly corresponds to TRBD2 (6 bases). The CDR3 runs to 14 residues. V was trimmed by 10 bases and J by 7 bases, leaving 22 bases between them. Germline V gene data show CDR1 as MDHEN and CDR2 as SYDVKM. CDR3 nucleotide sequence: TGTGCCACCGGTAGCGGATACGCGGGGAGGACCCAGTACTTC. Translated: CATGSGYAGRTQYF. Together with reference TRBV28 and TRBJ2-5, the CDR3 gives the full variable domain: DVKVTQSSRYLVKRTGEKVFLECVQDMDHENMFWYRQDPGLGLRLIYFSYDVKMKEKGDIPEGYSVSREKKERFSLILESASTNQTSMYLCATGSGYAGRTQYFGPGTRLLVL.

This clone was observed once. CDR3 protein: CATSDPRPGLAETYNEQFF. The CDR3 nucleotides are TGTGCCACCAGTGATCCTAGGCCGGGACTAGCGGAGACCTACAATGAGCAGTTCTTC. This sequence joins TRBV24-1 and TRBJ2-1, with 11 bases lining up with TRBD2. Germline-derived CDR1 and CDR2 are KGHDR and SFDVKD. The V gene end was trimmed by 3 bases and the J gene end by 2 bases; junction bases not matched to a gene: 11. This CDR3 is 19 amino acids long.

The chain joins TRBV29-1 to TRBJ1-6, with TRBD1 as a possible D gene (6 bases). Germline V gives CDR1 SQVTM, CDR2 ANQGSEA. V dropped 4 bases and J dropped 14 bases, with 15 bases sitting between them. This CDR3 contains 12 residues. CDR3 sequence reads: CSVGDTAGTLHF. The CDR3 coding sequence is TGCAGCGTTGGGGACACCGCGGGTACCCTCCACTTT. The whole variable domain, remainder taken from reference TRBV29-1 and TRBJ1-6, is SAVISQKPSRDICQRGTSLTIQCQVDSQVTMMFWYRQQPGQSLTLIATANQGSEATYESGFVIDKFPISRPNLTFSTLTVSNMSPEDSSIYLCSVGDTAGTLHFGNGTRLTVT.

The chain carries TRBV6-1 and TRBJ1-2; D is perhaps TRBD1 (5 bases). CDR1 and CDR2 from the germline V gene are MNHNS and SASEGT. Trimming left V 1 base short and J 3 bases short, with 9 bases between. The length of the CDR3 is 14 residues. CDR3 DNA: TGTGCCAGCAGTGAAGGGGCAGGGTACTATGGCTACACCTTC. Residues: CASSEGAGYYGYTF.

The V and J genes are TRBV6-5 and TRBJ1-2; D is unresolved. The V gene lost 8 bases and the J gene lost 0 bases, with 16 bases spanning the gap. The length of the CDR3 is 15 residues. Germline CDR1 and CDR2: MNHEY and SVGAGI. The CDR3 bases are TGTGCCAGCGGAAGGACTGAGCCGTCTAACTATGGCTACACCTTC. It encodes CASGRTEPSNYGYTF.

The chain links TRBV5-1 to TRBJ1-5; D is perhaps TRBD1 (6 bases). The CDR3 totals 15 residues. Per germline, CDR1 SGHRS and CDR2 YFSETQ. The V end was cut by 0 bases, the J end by 0 bases, with 7 bases between. The CDR3 nucleotides read TGCGCCAGCAGCTTGGGGACAGTTAGCAATCAGCCCCAGCATTTT. Its translation: CASSLGTVSNQPQHF.

The chain employs TRBV2 and TRBJ1-4; 9 bases are shared with TRBD1. V dropped 4 bases and J dropped 8; count of bases not matched to a gene: 2. This CDR3 region has 13 residues. Per the germline V gene, CDR1 is SNHLY and CDR2 is FYNNEI. As DNA, the CDR3 is TGTGCCAGCAGTGGCGGGACAGGGGAAAAACTGTTTTTT. Translated: CASSGGTGEKLFF.

The chain joins TRBV6-5 to TRBJ1-2, with D possibly TRBD1 on 5 matching bases. V gave up 2 bases and J gave up 5 bases, with 9 bases separating them. CDR1 and CDR2 from the germline V gene are MNHEY and SVGAGI. The CDR3 consists of 13 residues. The CDR3 nucleotides are TGTGCCAGCAGTTACGGGGGGGTATATGGCTACACCTTC. It codes for CASSYGGVYGYTF.

V gene TRBV5-3 combines with J gene TRBJ1-2; 7 nucleotides agree with TRBD1. TRBV5-3 is noted as an ORF with a role that remains uncertain. V dropped 4 bases and J dropped 4; count of bases not matched to a gene: 7. The CDR3 has 14 residues. As DNA, the CDR3 is TGTGCCAGAAGCGGCCGGGACAGACTCTATGGCTACACCTTC. This sequence encodes CARSGRDRLYGYTF.

The J gene is TRBJ2-1, the V gene TRBV5-1, with 7 bases fitting TRBD1. The trim removed 2 bases at V and 7 bases at J, leaving 6 bases unmatched. CDR3 length equals 14 residues. Germline values: CDR1 SGHRS, CDR2 YFSETQ. CDR3 nucleotide sequence: TGCGCCAGCAGCTTTAGCAGGGGGTCTAATGAGCAGTTCTTC. Translation gives CASSFSRGSNEQFF.

This clone was seen just once. V is TRBV29-1 and J is TRBJ2-2; 7 bases match TRBD1. V trimming: 7 bases; J trimming: 3 bases; junction bases outside the gene matches: 2. CDR1 and CDR2 (germline): SQVTM, ANQGSEA. This CDR3 has 12 amino acids. The CDR3 region is CSAGTDTGELFF. In DNA, the CDR3 is TGCAGCGCAGGGACAGACACCGGGGAGCTGTTTTTT.

The V gene is TRBV2, the J gene TRBJ1-2, with TRBD1 identical over 7 bases. This CDR3 contains 13 residues. The V gene's germline CDR1 is SNHLY and CDR2 FYNNEI. The junction had 11 bases not matched to a gene; V was cut back by 8 bases and J by 8 bases. The CDR3 DNA reads TGTGCCAGCCTCCCTGACAGGGACGGCGGCTACACCTTC. It translates to CASLPDRDGGYTF. Using reference TRBV2 and TRBJ1-2 for the parts outside the CDR3, the full variable domain is EPEVTQTPSHQVTQMGQEVILRCVPISNHLYFYWYRQILGQKVEFLVSFYNNEISEKSEIFDDQFSVERPDGSNFTLKIRSTKLEDSAMYFCASLPDRDGGYTFGSGTRLTVV.

The V and J genes are TRBV19 and TRBJ2-5, with D perhaps matching TRBD1 (6 bases). The CDR3 is 13 residues long. Trimming removed 9 bases from V and 5 bases from J, with 16 bases in between. CDR1 is LNHDA, CDR2 SQIVND, per germline (reference sequence). The CDR3 DNA sequence: TGTGCCAGCAGCGACAGGCGGCGGGAGACCCAGTACTTC. Its translation: CASSDRRRETQYF.

CDR3 nucleotide sequence: TGTGCCAGCAGCGTGTCACCCCGGGACAGGGGTGTCCACGAGCAGTACTTC. Translating it yields CASSVSPRDRGVHEQYF. The rearrangement joins TRBV9 to TRBJ2-7, with 10 bases that match TRBD1. Germline loops: CDR1 SGDLS, CDR2 YYNGEE. The J segment lost 5 bases and the V segment lost 2 bases, leaving 13 bases of the junction unmatched. The CDR3 is 17 amino acids.

The chain recombines TRBV11-3 with TRBJ2-2, with TRBD1 matching over 7 bases. CDR1 is SGHNT and CDR2 is YENEEA in the germline V gene. This CDR3 has 14 amino acids. V dropped 4 bases and J dropped 8; count of bases not matched to a gene: 7. The CDR3, as DNA: TGTGCCAGCAGCTACGGACAGGTTCGAGGGGAGCTGTTTTTT. Encoded protein: CASSYGQVRGELFF. The full variable domain, with the rest looked up from reference TRBV11-3 and TRBJ2-2, is EAGVVQSPRYKIIEKKQPVAFWCNPISGHNTLYWYLQNLGQGPELLIRYENEEAVDDSQLPKDRFSAERLKGVDSTLKIQPAELGDSAVYLCASSYGQVRGELFFGEGSRLTVL.

The chain links TRBV6-4 to TRBJ2-7; TRBD1 matches 7 bases. The CDR3 spans 14 residues. The trim removed 5 bases at V and 6 bases at J, leaving 10 bases unmatched. Germline CDR1 reads MRHNA; CDR2 reads SNTAGT. The CDR3 coding sequence is TGTGCCAGCAGTCCTGACAGGGCCAGCGGCGAGCAGTACTTC. Translated, it gives CASSPDRASGEQYF.

The genes are TRBV28 and TRBJ1-5; tentatively, D is TRBD1 (6 bases). CDR1 is MDHEN, CDR2 SYDVKM, per germline. The germline V and J ends were trimmed by 6 bases and 1 base, with 10 bases remaining between them. The CDR3 runs to 14 residues. The CDR3 spells CASSSGTSNQPQHF. The CDR3 nucleotides are TGTGCCAGCAGCTCCGGGACAAGCAATCAGCCCCAGCATTTT.

This rearrangement joins TRBV28 to TRBJ2-1, with D tentatively TRBD2 (5 bases). Germline V gene data show CDR1 as MDHEN and CDR2 as SYDVKM. The CDR3 runs 15 residues. Trimming removed 1 base from V and 5 bases from J, with 12 bases in between. This chain's CDR3 is CASSLSDWSDNEQFF. CDR3 sequence (DNA): TGTGCCAGCAGTTTATCGGACTGGAGCGACAATGAGCAGTTCTTC. The whole variable domain, filled in from reference TRBV28 and TRBJ2-1, reads DVKVTQSSRYLVKRTGEKVFLECVQDMDHENMFWYRQDPGLGLRLIYFSYDVKMKEKGDIPEGYSVSREKKERFSLILESASTNQTSMYLCASSLSDWSDNEQFFGPGTRLTVL.